This T cell receptor (beta chain) was identified during a study of CD8 T cells in ankylosing spondylitis. Study-wide points: Disease-linked clones had a CD8+ phenotype and relatively low frequency in peripheral blood. In ankylosing spondylitis patients, matched synovial fluid reportedly showed significant enrichment of disease-linked clones. In synovial fluid and blood from reactive arthritis, some motif variants were previously reported. Eight highly homologous variants formed a TCR beta motif that appeared characteristic of ankylosing spondylitis blood.

The TCR beta libraries were generated through quantitative 5'-RACE incorporating molecular barcodes. TCRdb ran MiXCR on the 5' RACE reads and lists one entry per CDR3 protein. The data contain about 500,000 distinct CDR3 sequences, approximately 5.3% of them seen just once; the ten biggest clones take up roughly 3.3%. The CDR3 consists of 14 residues. V gave up 6 bases and J gave up 5 bases; unmatched junction bases: 8. Germline CDR1 reads LNHDA; CDR2 reads SQIVND (reference sequence). This clonotype was seen more than once but under ten times. Antigen specificity is unknown. This clonotype was sampled from a male donor with ankylosing spondylitis. The rearrangement uses TRBV19 and TRBJ2-3; TRBD1 aligns across 7 bases. Sequencing was performed on blood, either unsorted or a sorted T cell fraction (not recorded which). CDR3 sequence (DNA): TGTGCCAGTAGACGGCAGGGGGTAGGAGATACGCAGTATTTT. Translating it yields CASRRQGVGDTQYF.